Presented here are 9 T cell receptor beta chains from one specimen sequenced in a study of shared clonotypes between healthy human individuals. Assay: immunoSEQ multiplex PCR; the TCRdb copy retains only in-frame clones and omits some. The data hold approximately 2.1 million clones, with approximately 93% observed a single time. The sequenced sample consisted of naive CD4+ T cells from PBMCs. Subset specified: CD45RA+ positively selected. These TCRs come from a man between 18 and 35 years old in good health. Some clones in this sample may be carry-over from other donors' samples.

Points on this clone: The sample has other DNA sequences that encode this CDR3 too. The chain uses TRBV28 and TRBJ2-2, with a weak D call TRBD1 (5 bases). CDR3 length equals 11 residues. V was trimmed by 6 bases and J by 8 bases, leaving 7 bases between them. Germline V gene data show CDR1 as MDHEN and CDR2 as SYDVKM. CDR3 DNA sequence: TGTGCCAGCAGAAGGACAGGGGAGCTGTTTTTT. Amino acid sequence: CASRRTGELFF.

The chain recombines TRBV27 with TRBJ1-1; 7 positions match TRBD1. J lost 4 bases, V lost 8 bases, and 10 bases had no gene match. The germline CDR1 and CDR2 sequences are MNHEY and SMNVEV (reference sequence). This CDR3 spans 14 amino acids. The DNA of the CDR3 is TGTGCCAGCCGGAAGAACCAGGGGGGCACTGAAGCTTTCTTT. Protein sequence: CASRKNQGGTEAFF.

V is TRBV30 and J is TRBJ2-1, with 10 bases that match TRBD2. Germline V gene data show CDR1 as GTSNPN and CDR2 as SVGIG (reference sequence). The CDR3 consists of 14 residues. With 4 bases clipped from V and 7 bases from J, the junction kept 7 bases outside the gene matches. In DNA form, the CDR3 reads TGTGCCTGGAAAGCTAGCGGGAGCGGGAATGAGCAGTTCTTC. This encodes CAWKASGSGNEQFF.

About this clone itself: Other DNA sequences in the same sample also yield this CDR3. V gene TRBV5-1 combines with J gene TRBJ2-6; D is ambiguous. Trimming removed 0 bases from V and 1 base from J, with 5 bases in between. There are 15 residues in the CDR3. In germline, CDR1 is SGHRS, CDR2 YFSETQ. CDR3 residues: CASSLAVSGANVLTF. Here the CDR3 DNA reads TGCGCCAGCAGCTTGGCTGTGTCTGGGGCCAACGTCCTGACTTTC.

This chain connects TRBV7-9 to TRBJ2-1; TRBD1 matches at 7 bases. The trim removed 5 bases at V and 0 bases at J, leaving 4 bases unmatched. CDR3 length equals 15 residues. Germline-derived CDR1 and CDR2 are SEHNR and FQNEAQ (reference sequence). The CDR3 reads CASSETGNSYNEQFF. The CDR3 nucleotides are TGTGCCAGCAGCGAGACAGGGAACTCCTACAATGAGCAGTTCTTC. Filled out from reference TRBV7-9 and TRBJ2-1, the complete variable domain reads DTGVSQNPRHKITKRGQNVTFRCDPISEHNRLYWYRQTLGQGPEFLTYFQNEAQLEKSRLLSDRFSAERPKGSFSTLEIQRTEQGDSAMYLCASSETGNSYNEQFFGPGTRLTVL.

The rearrangement uses TRBV2 and TRBJ2-2; 11 bases line up with TRBD1. The CDR3 has 15 residues. The ends lost 6 bases at V and 8 bases at J; junction bases unmatched: 8. Germline loops: CDR1 SNHLY, CDR2 FYNNEI. The CDR3: CASRSGTGGGGELFF. The CDR3 nucleotides read TGTGCCAGCAGGTCGGGGACAGGGGGAGGTGGGGAGCTGTTTTTT.

The rearrangement joins TRBV28 to TRBJ2-1; TRBD2 is a possible D gene (6 bases). Germline lookup yields CDR1 MDHEN and CDR2 SYDVKM. V dropped 6 bases and J dropped 9 bases, with 18 bases sitting between them. This CDR3 spans 14 amino acids. In nucleotides, the CDR3 is TGTGCCAGCAGGGAGGGAGCTCCTACAACTGAGCAGTTCTTC. Amino acid sequence: CASREGAPTTEQFF.

The chain recombines TRBV6-1 with TRBJ2-5; D unclear. The V gene lost 2 bases and the J gene lost 1 base, with 11 bases spanning the gap. CDR1 is MNHNS and CDR2 is SASEGT in the germline V gene. This CDR3 has 15 residues. The DNA of the CDR3 is TGTGCCAGCAGTGAACACGGGCGGCCCCAAGAGACCCAGTACTTC. This translates into CASSEHGRPQETQYF.

This chain's CDR3 is CASSPKSRDTYGYTF. The CDR3 DNA reads as TGTGCCAGCAGCCCAAAAAGCCGGGACACCTATGGCTACACCTTC. The rearrangement uses TRBV28 and TRBJ1-2; tentatively, D is TRBD1 (6 bases). Deletions cut 6 bases from V and 4 bases from J, with 18 bases between. This CDR3 is built from 15 residues. Germline V gene sequence: CDR1 MDHEN, CDR2 SYDVKM.